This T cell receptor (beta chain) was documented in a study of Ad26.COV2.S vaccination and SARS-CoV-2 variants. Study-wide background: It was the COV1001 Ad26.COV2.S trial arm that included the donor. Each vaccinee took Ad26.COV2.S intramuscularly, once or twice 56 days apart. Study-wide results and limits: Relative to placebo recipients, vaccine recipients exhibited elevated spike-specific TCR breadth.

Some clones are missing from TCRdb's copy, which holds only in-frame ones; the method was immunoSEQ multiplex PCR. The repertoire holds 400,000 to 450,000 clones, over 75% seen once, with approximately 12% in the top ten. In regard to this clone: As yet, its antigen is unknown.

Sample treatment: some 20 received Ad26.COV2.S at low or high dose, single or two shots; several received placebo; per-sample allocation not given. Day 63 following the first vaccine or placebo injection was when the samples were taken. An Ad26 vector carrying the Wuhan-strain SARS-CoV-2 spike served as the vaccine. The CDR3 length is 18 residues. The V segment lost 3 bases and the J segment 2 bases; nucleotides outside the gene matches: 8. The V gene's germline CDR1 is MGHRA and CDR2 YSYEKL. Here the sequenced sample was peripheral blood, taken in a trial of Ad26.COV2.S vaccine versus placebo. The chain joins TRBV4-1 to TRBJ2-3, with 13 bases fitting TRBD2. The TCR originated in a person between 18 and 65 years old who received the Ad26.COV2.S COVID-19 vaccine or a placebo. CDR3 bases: TGCGCCAGCAGCCAGGGGGGACTAGCGGGATTCGCCACAGATACGCAGTATTTT. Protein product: CASSQGGLAGFATDTQYF.